This T cell receptor (beta chain) was sequenced in a study of shared clonotypes between healthy human individuals. Study-wide context: Donors had three CD4 naive, three CD4 memory, two CD8 naive and one CD8 memory plate apiece.

Note on this clone: Antigen unknown.

This CDR3 spans 14 amino acids. The germline V gene encodes CDR1 MNHEY and CDR2 SMNVEV (reference sequence). V lost 6 bases and J 4 bases, leaving 13 bases between the germline ends. Regarding the study as a whole: Although depth was large, rarefaction showed that sequencing of the sorted subsets was incomplete. Represented diversity, genetic and exposure-history alike, was limited by few donors.

Repertoires were generated with immunoSEQ multiplex PCR, while TCRdb's copy carries only in-frame clones and drops some. The sample includes about 1,800,000 clones, just under 95% of them seen just once. Selected positively for CCR7 and CD45RO-negative, naive CD8 cells excluded terminally differentiated effector memory CD45RA+ cells. The study drew all its donors from Caucasian adults living in Nashville, Tennessee. The rearrangement links TRBV27 to TRBJ1-5; D gene ambiguous. The sample was naive CD8+ T cells sorted from blood. The TCR originated in a man younger than 30 in good health. Here the CDR3 DNA reads TGTGCCAGCAGCTTACCAGGCCTGAATCAGCCCCAGCATTTT. It specifies CASSLPGLNQPQHF.